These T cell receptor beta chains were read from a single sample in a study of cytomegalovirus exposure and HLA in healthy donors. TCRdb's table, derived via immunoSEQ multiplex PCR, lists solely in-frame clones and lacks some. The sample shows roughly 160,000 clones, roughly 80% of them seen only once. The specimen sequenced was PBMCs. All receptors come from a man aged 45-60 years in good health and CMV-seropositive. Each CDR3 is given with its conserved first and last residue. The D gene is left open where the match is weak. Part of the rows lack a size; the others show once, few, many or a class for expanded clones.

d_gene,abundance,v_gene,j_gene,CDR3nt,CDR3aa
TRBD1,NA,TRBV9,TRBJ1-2,TGTGCCAGCAGCCCTACTTCGGGACAGGGGTATGGCTACACCTTC,CASSPTSGQGYGYTF
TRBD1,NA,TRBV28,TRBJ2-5,TGTGCCAGCAGCCCCGGACAGGGGAGGATAGTGGAAGAGACCCAGTACTTC,CASSPGQGRIVEETQYF
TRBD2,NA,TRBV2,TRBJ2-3,TGTGCCAGCAGTCAGGGACTAGCGGGGGGCACAGATACGCAGTATTTT,CASSQGLAGGTDTQYF
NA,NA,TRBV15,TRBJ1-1,TGTGCCACCAGCCCCTTGCCCGGCGGATTGGGCACTGAAGCTTTCTTT,CATSPLPGGLGTEAFF
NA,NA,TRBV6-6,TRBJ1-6,TGTGCCAGCACCTCGCCGGGGTTTTATAATTCACCCCTCCACTTT,CASTSPGFYNSPLHF
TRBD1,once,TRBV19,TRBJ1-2,TGTGCCAGTACCACAAGGACAGGGGGAGTTCGGGGCTACACCTTC,CASTTRTGGVRGYTF
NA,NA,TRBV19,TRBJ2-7,TGTGCCAGTAGTATATCGGGGTCAGGATACGAGCAGTACTTC,CASSISGSGYEQYF
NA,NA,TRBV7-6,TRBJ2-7,TGTGCCAGCAGCCCCGAGCCATACGAGCAGTACTTC,CASSPEPYEQYF
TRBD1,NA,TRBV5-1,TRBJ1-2,TGCGCCAGCAGCTCGGGACAGGAAGGCTATGGCTACACCTTC,CASSSGQEGYGYTF
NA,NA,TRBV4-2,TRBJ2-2,TGTGCCAGCAGCCAAGGGACAGTAAAAGGCGGGGAGCTGTTTTTT,CASSQGTVKGGELFF
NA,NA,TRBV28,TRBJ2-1,TGTGCCAGCAGTTCTTCTCCAGGGACCTACAATGAGCAGTTCTTC,CASSSSPGTYNEQFF
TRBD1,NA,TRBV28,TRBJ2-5,TGTGCCAGCAGTCCCGGGACAGGAGAGACCCAGTACTTC,CASSPGTGETQYF
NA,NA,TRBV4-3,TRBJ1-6,TGCGCCAGCAGCCTTATAACTGAGAATTCACCCCTCCACTTT,CASSLITENSPLHF
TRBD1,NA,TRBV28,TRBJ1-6,TGTGCCAGCAGCTATTCTGGGACAGGGGGCAATTCACCCCTCCACTTT,CASSYSGTGGNSPLHF
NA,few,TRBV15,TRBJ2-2,TGTGCCACCAGCAGAAATTCTAGGTCGGGAGCCGGGGAGCTGTTTTTT,CATSRNSRSGAGELFF
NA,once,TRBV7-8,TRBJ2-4,TGTGCCAGCAGCGCGACGGGGAACATTCAGTACTTC,CASSATGNIQYF
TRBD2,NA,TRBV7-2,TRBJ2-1,TGTGCCAGCAGCTTAGCGCGGGCTAGCGGGGCTATCTCCTACAATGAGCAGTTCTTC,CASSLARASGAISYNEQFF
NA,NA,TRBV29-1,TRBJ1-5,TGCAGCGTTGGGTCTCACTACAATCAGCCCCAGCATTTT,CSVGSHYNQPQHF
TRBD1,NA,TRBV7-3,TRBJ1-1,TGTGCCAGCAGCCGGACAGGGGTCTCTGAAGCTTTCTTT,CASSRTGVSEAFF
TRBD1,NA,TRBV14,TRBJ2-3,TGTGCCAGCAGCCAAGCTGACAGGGTCGTGGATACGCAGTATTTT,CASSQADRVVDTQYF
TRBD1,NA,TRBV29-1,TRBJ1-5,TGCAGCGCTACGACAGGGCCGGGTAGCAATCAGCCCCAGCATTTT,CSATTGPGSNQPQHF
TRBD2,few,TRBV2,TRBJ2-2,TGTGCCAGCGACCTAGCGGCAACCACCGGGGAGCTGTTTTTT,CASDLAATTGELFF
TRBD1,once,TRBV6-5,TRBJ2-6,TGTGCCAGCAGTCTCCAGGGGGCTGGGGCCAACGTCCTGACTTTC,CASSLQGAGANVLTF
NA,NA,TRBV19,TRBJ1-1,TGTGCCAGTAGTATAGTAGGGAGAACCAACACTGAAGCTTTCTTT,CASSIVGRTNTEAFF
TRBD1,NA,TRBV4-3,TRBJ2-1,TGCGCCAGCAGCCAAGGGACAGGGCCCTACAATGAGCAGTTCTTC,CASSQGTGPYNEQFF
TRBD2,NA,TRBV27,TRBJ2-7,TGTGCCAGCAGTCCAAGCGGGGCCTCCTACGAGCAGTACTTC,CASSPSGASYEQYF
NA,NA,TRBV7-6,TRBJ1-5,TGTGCCAGCAGCTTAGGGGGTAGGCAGAGGGGCAATCAGCCCCAGCATTTT,CASSLGGRQRGNQPQHF
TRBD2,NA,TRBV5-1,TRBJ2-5,TGCGCCAGCAGCGCCGGGACTAGCGGGGGGCCCCGCGTTCGGACCCAGTACTTC,CASSAGTSGGPRVRTQYF
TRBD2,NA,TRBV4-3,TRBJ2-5,TGCGCCAGCAGCCAAGATTTGGTAGCGGGGGTCCCCACGGGCCAGTACTTC,CASSQDLVAGVPTGQYF
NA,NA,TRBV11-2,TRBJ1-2,TGTGCCAGCAGCCTTGACAGGACTGGCTACACCTTC,CASSLDRTGYTF
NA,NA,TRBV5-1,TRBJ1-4,TGCGCCAGCAGCTTGGCCCGAGGCCCTAATGAAAAACTGTTTTTT,CASSLARGPNEKLFF
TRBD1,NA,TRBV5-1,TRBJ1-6,TGCGCCAGCAGCTTGGCAGGGGGCGGTTACTCCTATAATTCACCCCTCCACTTT,CASSLAGGGYSYNSPLHF
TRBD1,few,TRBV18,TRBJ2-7,TGTGCCAGCTCACCGCTTAGGACGGGACAGGGTCATCACGAGCAGTACTTC,CASSPLRTGQGHHEQYF
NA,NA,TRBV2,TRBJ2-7,TGTGCCAGCAGAAAACAGGGAGAGGTTTCCTACGAGCAGTACTTC,CASRKQGEVSYEQYF
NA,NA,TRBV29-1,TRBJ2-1,TGCAGCGTTCTGAGGGCCCGGTGGAATGAGCAGTTCTTC,CSVLRARWNEQFF
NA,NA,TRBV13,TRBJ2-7,TGTGCCAGCAGTTCCCGTCGGGGTTACGAGCAGTACTTC,CASSSRRGYEQYF
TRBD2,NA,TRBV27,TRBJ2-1,TGTGCCAGCAGACTAGCGGGGGGGCGGTGGGCCCACAATGAGCAGTTCTTC,CASRLAGGRWAHNEQFF
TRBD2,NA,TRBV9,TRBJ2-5,TGTGCCAGCAGCCATACCGTGCTAGCGGGGGGGCGGGAGACCCAGTACTTC,CASSHTVLAGGRETQYF
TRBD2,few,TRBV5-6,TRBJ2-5,TGTGCCAGCAGCATGATAGCGGGGGGGGAAGAGACCCAGTACTTC,CASSMIAGGEETQYF
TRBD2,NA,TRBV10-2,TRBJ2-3,TGCGCCAGCAGTGTCCGACTAGCGGGGACCACAGATACGCAGTATTTT,CASSVRLAGTTDTQYF
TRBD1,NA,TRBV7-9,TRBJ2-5,TGTGCCAGCAGCTTACCCCGGACAGGGGCTGGGCAAGAGACCCAGTACTTC,CASSLPRTGAGQETQYF
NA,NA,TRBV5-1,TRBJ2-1,TGCGCCAGCACCATCTTCGGCGGGCCCAATGAGCAGTTCTTC,CASTIFGGPNEQFF
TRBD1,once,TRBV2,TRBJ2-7,TGTGCCAGAGGGGACAGGGAACACGAGCAGTACTTC,CARGDREHEQYF